A selection of T cell receptor beta chains follows, all from one sample in a study of tumor and adjacent non-tumor tissue in lung cancer. TCRdb re-derived calls from the multiplex PCR reads in MiXCR, one entry per CDR3 protein. Among more than 85,000 distinct CDR3 sequences listed, under 65% were seen once. The specimen was distant non-tumor lung tissue. The receptor set was obtained from a man in his sixties with non-small cell lung cancer. CDR3s include the opening cysteine and the closing phenylalanine or tryptophan. A D gene is named only where the DNA matches it firmly. Clone size is stated in some rows and not others, as once, few, many or a class when expanded.

TRBV29-1	NA	TRBJ2-5	TRBD1	CRVEGERARGRNF	TGCAGAGTGGAAGGAGAACGAGCGAGGGGGCGCAACTTC
TRBV20-1	once	TRBJ1-6	NA	CSVRDALGGSRLRF	TGCAGTGTTAGAGATGCGCTAGGCGGTTCACGCCTCCGCTTT
TRBV6-1	many	TRBJ2-7	TRBD1	CASSDPRTGHTYEQYF	TGTGCCAGCAGTGACCCTCGGACAGGGCACACCTACGAGCAGTACTTC
TRBV20-1	many	TRBJ1-5	NA	CSARPVADRGNQPQHF	TGCAGTGCTCGCCCAGTAGCCGACCGGGGCAATCAGCCCCAGCATTTT
TRBV4-3	NA	TRBJ2-5	NA	CARSQYRFQETQYF	TGCGCCAGGAGCCAATACCGCTTCCAAGAGACCCAGTACTTC
TRBV29-1	NA	TRBJ1-1	TRBD1	CSLAYRGIEAFF	TGCAGCCTTGCGTACAGGGGCATTGAAGCTTTCTTT
TRBV19	NA	TRBJ1-6	NA	CASSGSDSSNSPLHF	TGTGCCAGTAGTGGGTCGGACAGTTCTAATTCACCCCTCCACTTT
TRBV14	NA	TRBJ2-1	TRBD2	CASSLGPAGPWSYNEQFF	TGTGCCAGCAGCCTGGGACCAGCGGGGCCGTGGTCCTACAATGAGCAGTTCTTC
TRBV5-5	NA	TRBJ1-1	NA	CASSLEASVDSEAFF	TGTGCCAGCAGCTTGGAGGCCAGTGTGGATAGTGAAGCCTTCTTT
TRBV10-3	NA	TRBJ2-2	TRBD2	CAISREDTGELFF	TGTGCCATCAGTCGGGAGGACACCGGGGAGCTGTTTTTT
TRBV5-1	many	TRBJ2-5	NA	CASSLLTGKETQYF	TGCGCCAGCAGCTTGTTGACAGGAAAAGAGACCCAGTACTTC
TRBV6-5	once	TRBJ2-6	TRBD1	CASSNYDRGPTYGANVLTF	TGTGCCAGCAGTAATTACGACAGGGGGCCGACCTATGGGGCCAACGTCCTGACTTTC
TRBV7-2	NA	TRBJ2-1	TRBD2	CASSTLGLAGAYNEQFF	TGTGCCAGCAGCACGCTCGGACTAGCGGGGGCTTACAATGAGCAGTTCTTC
TRBV10-3	NA	TRBJ2-2	TRBD2	CANSPRGGTDTGELFF	TGTGCCAACTCCCCCCGGGGGGGAACGGACACCGGGGAGCTGTTTTTT
TRBV5-4	many	TRBJ2-4	NA	CASSDREISNIQYF	TGTGCCAGCAGCGACAGAGAGATCTCAAACATTCAGTACTTC
TRBV30	many	TRBJ1-6	NA	CAWSVNSPLHF	TGTGCCTGGAGTGTAAATTCACCCCTCCACTTT
TRBV6-2/TRBV6-3	NA	TRBJ2-7	NA	CASSFNWVLPEQYF	TGTGCCAGCAGTTTCAACTGGGTGTTACCTGAGCAGTACTTC
TRBV6-2/TRBV6-3	NA	TRBJ2-2	TRBD2	CVSSYVVAVNTGGLFF	TGTGTCAGCAGTTACGTGGTAGCGGTAAACACGGGGGGGCTGTTTTTT
TRBV24-1	few	TRBJ2-1	NA	CATSDFGGPVNEQFF	TGTGCCACCAGTGATTTTGGAGGGCCTGTAAATGAGCAGTTCTTC
TRBV15	NA	TRBJ1-5	NA	CATSRPPQPQHF	TGTGCCACCAGCAGGCCTCCTCAGCCCCAGCATTTT
TRBV6-2/TRBV6-3	NA	TRBJ2-6	TRBD2	CASSPSSGGLSGANVLTF	TGTGCCAGTTCTCCATCCAGCGGGGGGCTCTCTGGGGCCAACGTCCTGACTTTC
TRBV6-5	NA	TRBJ2-5	NA	CASSTTGETRYF	TGTGCCAGCAGTACCACTGGAGAGACCCGGTACTTC
TRBV2	NA	TRBJ1-1	NA	CTSSEQWDAFF	TGTACCAGCAGTGAACAGTGGGACGCTTTCTTT
TRBV7-2	NA	TRBJ2-2	NA	CASCPPGLRNTGELFF	TGTGCCAGCTGCCCCCCCGGACTGCGCAACACCGGGGAGCTGTTTTTT
TRBV29-1	NA	TRBJ2-5	NA	CGVEGGRGRSETQYF	TGTGGCGTTGAAGGCGGCAGGGGTAGGAGTGAGACCCAGTACTTC
TRBV6-1	many	TRBJ1-5	TRBD1	CASTLNQQGFGNQPQHF	TGTGCCAGCACCTTGAATCAACAGGGGTTCGGCAATCAGCCCCAGCATTTT
TRBV20-1	NA	TRBJ2-5	TRBD2	CSVNLAGEFKTQYF	TGCAGTGTTAACCTAGCGGGAGAGTTTAAGACCCAGTACTTC
TRBV10-2	many	TRBJ2-5	TRBD2	CASSDLRGGGAEETQYF	TGCGCCAGCAGTGACCTGAGGGGCGGGGGGGCCGAAGAGACCCAGTACTTC
TRBV6-5	NA	TRBJ2-5	NA	CVSTQRWGSRQEAQYF	TGTGTCAGCACCCAGAGGTGGGGGAGTAGGCAAGAGGCCCAGTACTTC
TRBV12-5	NA	TRBJ2-1	TRBD2	CASGLIGILSGSALSYNEQSF	TGTGCTAGTGGTTTGATAGGGATTCTCAGCGGGAGCGCTCTCTCCTACAATGAGCAGTCCTTC
TRBV7-8	NA	TRBJ2-5	TRBD1	CANHSGTEIQYF	TGTGCCAACCACTCAGGGACAGAGATCCAGTACTTC
TRBV6-6	NA	TRBJ2-3	NA	CASSYGEDSFYTDTRYF	TGTGCCAGCAGTTATGGGGAGGACAGTTTCTATACAGATACGCGATATTTT
TRBV5-6	NA	TRBJ2-3	NA	CASSLTPSSTDTQYF	TGTGCCAGCAGCTTGACACCTTCTAGCACAGATACGCAGTATTTT
TRBV15	NA	TRBJ2-3	NA	CATSTDQRSTDTQYF	TGTGCCACCAGCACAGATCAACGGAGCACAGATACGCAGTATTTT
TRBV6-4	many	TRBJ2-2	TRBD1	CASSARKGQGSAGELFF	TGTGCCAGCAGCGCTCGAAAAGGACAGGGTAGCGCCGGGGAGCTGTTTTTT
TRBV28	NA	TRBJ2-7	TRBD1	CASSLGPGTGGGGPSYEQYF	TGTGCCAGCAGTTTGGGTCCCGGGACAGGGGGCGGCGGTCCCTCCTACGAGCAGTACTTC
TRBV6-6	many	TRBJ2-7	TRBD1	CASRRNPGTGVSYEQYF	TGTGCCAGCAGGCGTAACCCCGGGACAGGGGTCTCCTACGAGCAGTACTTC
TRBV20-1	NA	TRBJ2-3	TRBD1	CSAIGTGGTDKQYF	TGCAGTGCTATTGGGACAGGGGGCACAGATAAGCAGTATTTT
TRBV20-1	many	TRBJ2-3	TRBD2	CSAKSLADEIYTQYF	TGCAGTGCTAAGTCCCTAGCGGACGAAATCTATACGCAGTATTTT
TRBV6-5	NA	TRBJ2-5	NA	CVNSQRLGWQETQYF	TGTGTCAACAGTCAACGACTGGGTTGGCAAGAGACCCAGTACTTC
TRBV12-3/TRBV12-4	many	TRBJ2-1	NA	CASSRMDSTSYNEQFF	TGTGCCAGCAGCCGGATGGACTCGACCTCCTACAATGAGCAGTTCTTC
TRBV4-1	many	TRBJ2-3	NA	CASSQDPGTDTQYF	TGCGCCAGCAGCCAAGACCCAGGCACAGATACGCAGTATTTT
TRBV20-1	many	TRBJ1-2	NA	CSAQGGDSYGYTF	TGCAGTGCCCAAGGGGGGGACTCCTATGGCTACACCTTC
TRBV12-3/TRBV12-4	many	TRBJ1-2	NA	CASSTRVEVNYGYTF	TGTGCCAGCAGTACCCGGGTCGAGGTGAACTATGGCTACACCTTC
TRBV11-3	NA	TRBJ2-6	NA	CGSRQQGYGANVLTF	TGTGGCAGCAGGCAACAGGGTTATGGGGCCAACGTCCTGACTTTC
TRBV13	NA	TRBJ1-1	NA	CASSRPGTLNTEAFF	TGCGCCAGCTCTAGACCCGGGACACTTAACACTGAAGCTTTCTTT
TRBV4-1	NA	TRBJ2-1	TRBD2	CASNQEDPGLAYNEHFF	TGCGCCAGCAACCAAGAGGATCCGGGACTAGCTTACAATGAGCACTTCTTC
TRBV28	NA	TRBJ1-1	TRBD1	CASPPGQGGRSEAFF	TGTGCCAGCCCGCCGGGACAGGGGGGGAGGTCTGAAGCTTTCTTT
TRBV29-1	many	TRBJ1-3	NA	CSGHSSGNTIYF	TGCAGCGGTCACAGCTCTGGAAACACCATATATTTT
TRBV11-3	NA	TRBJ1-2	TRBD1	CVSSGNRGDYTF	TGTGTTAGCAGCGGCAACAGGGGAGACTACACCTTC
TRBV6-2/TRBV6-3	NA	TRBJ2-2	TRBD2	CASNPGTSGGLDTGELFF	TGTGCCAGCAATCCTGGGACTAGCGGGGGTCTGGACACCGGGGAGCTGTTTTTT